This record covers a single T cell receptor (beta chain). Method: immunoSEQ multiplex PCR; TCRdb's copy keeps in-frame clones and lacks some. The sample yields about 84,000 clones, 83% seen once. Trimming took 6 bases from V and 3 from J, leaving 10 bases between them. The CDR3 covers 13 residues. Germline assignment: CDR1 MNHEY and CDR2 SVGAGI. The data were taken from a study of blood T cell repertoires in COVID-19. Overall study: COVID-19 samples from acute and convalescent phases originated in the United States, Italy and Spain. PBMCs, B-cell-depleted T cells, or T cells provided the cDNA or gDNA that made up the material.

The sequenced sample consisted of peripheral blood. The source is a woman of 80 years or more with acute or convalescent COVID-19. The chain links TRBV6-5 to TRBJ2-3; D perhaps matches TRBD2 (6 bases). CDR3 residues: CASRDSGTDTQYF. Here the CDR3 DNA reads TGTGCCAGCAGAGACAGCGGGACAGATACGCAGTATTTT.